This T cell receptor (beta chain) was identified in a study of stem cell transplantation in POMP-related autoinflammatory disease. The wider study: The study hypothesized thymoproteasome defects skew the TRB repertoire via impaired CD8+ selection. Pre-transplant patients had naive-skewed CD4+ T cells and few CD8+ T cells. Overall study results and limits: Across all analyzed T-cell subsets, patients with PRAID tended toward reduced diversity and increased clonality. Fewer unique TRB V-J gene pairings were identified in patients with PRAID.

Prominent immunodeficiency with autoinflammation defined PRAID. The V gene's germline CDR1 is MGHRA and CDR2 YSYEKL. The CDR3 has 18 amino acids. The junction had 8 bases not matched to a gene; V was cut back by 3 bases and J by 4 bases. The data were produced by immunoSEQ multiplex PCR, yet TCRdb's version contains in-frame clones alone and is incomplete. The table shows roughly 9,100 clones, with just over 90% occurring only once. Worth noting for this clone: Its matching antigen is unknown.

This sequence joins TRBV4-1 and TRBJ2-3, with 15 bases lining up with TRBD2. Source: CD8+ T cells from PBMCs, taken before stem cell transplantation. This TCR derives from a human donor with POMP-related autoinflammation and immune dysregulation (PRAID). Here the CDR3 DNA reads TGCGCCAGCAGCCAGATCCCCGGACTAGCGGGGGGGCCAGATACGCAGTATTTT. It codes for CASSQIPGLAGGPDTQYF.